These 5 T cell receptor beta chains were sequenced from one sample in a study of post-analysis software for immune sequencing data. Built from TCR beta cDNA, the libraries had unique molecular identifiers in them. Each CDR3 protein is one row after TCRdb ran MiXCR on the PCR reads. Of around 150,000 distinct CDR3 sequences in the sample, around 36% are singletons; the top ten hold approximately 30%. The material sequenced was blood, taken after autologous hematopoietic stem cell transplantation. The receptors originated from a girl between 10 and 17 years old with multiple sclerosis.

This clonotype appeared many times. V is TRBV10-3 and J is TRBJ2-1; 8 nucleotides align to TRBD1. The ends lost 5 bases at V and 15 bases at J; junction bases unmatched: 6. The CDR3 loop spans 11 amino acids. CDR1 and CDR2 from the germline V gene are ENHRY and SYGVKD. The CDR3 loop is CAISSRDRRFF. CDR3 coding DNA: TGTGCCATCAGTAGCCGGGACAGGAGGTTCTTC.

This chain joins TRBV29-1 and TRBJ1-4, with D tentatively TRBD1 (5 bases). Trimming removed 3 bases at V and 6 bases at J, with 17 bases between. Looked up from germline, CDR1 is SQVTM and CDR2 is ANQGSEA. This CDR3 is built from 15 residues. The DNA of the CDR3 is TGCAGCGTTGATGTCGCAGGGTTCGAAGATGAAAAACTGTTTTTT. It translates to CSVDVAGFEDEKLFF.

This clonotype was seen ten or more times. V usage is TRBV20-1 and J usage is TRBJ2-5, with D maybe TRBD1 (6 bases). Germline V gives CDR1 DFQATT, CDR2 SNEGSKA (reference sequence). This CDR3 region has 13 residues. The V end was cut by 5 bases, the J end by 5 bases, with 15 bases between. CDR3 residues: CSAPGALGETQYF. In DNA, the CDR3 is TGCAGTGCTCCAGGGGCGTTGGGTGAGACCCAGTACTTC.

This clonotype was detected a few times. The J gene is TRBJ2-1, the V gene TRBV7-8; the match to TRBD1 covers 11 bases. The CDR3 extends over 15 amino acids. Germline V gene lookup returns CDR1 SGHVS and CDR2 FQNEAQ. Trimming took 5 bases from V and 7 from J; bases not matched to a gene: 7. The CDR3 coding sequence is TGTGCCAGCAGCCCGGGACAGGGGGGTAGGAATGAGCAGTTCTTC. The encoded protein is CASSPGQGGRNEQFF.

V usage is TRBV15 and J usage is TRBJ1-2; D remains ambiguous. The CDR3 loop spans 14 amino acids. Germline V gene data show CDR1 as LNHNV and CDR2 as YYDKDF (reference sequence). V shed 0 bases and J shed 5 bases, with 10 bases lying between them. CDR3 bases: TGTGCCACCAGCAGAGATCTCACAGAGTATGGCTACACCTTC. Translation: CATSRDLTEYGYTF. Full variable domain (remainder filled in from reference TRBV15 and TRBJ1-2): DAMVIQNPRYQVTQFGKPVTLSCSQTLNHNVMYWYQQKSSQAPKLLFHYYDKDFNNEADTPDNFQSRRPNTSFCFLDIRSPGLGDTAMYLCATSRDLTEYGYTFGSGTRLTVV.